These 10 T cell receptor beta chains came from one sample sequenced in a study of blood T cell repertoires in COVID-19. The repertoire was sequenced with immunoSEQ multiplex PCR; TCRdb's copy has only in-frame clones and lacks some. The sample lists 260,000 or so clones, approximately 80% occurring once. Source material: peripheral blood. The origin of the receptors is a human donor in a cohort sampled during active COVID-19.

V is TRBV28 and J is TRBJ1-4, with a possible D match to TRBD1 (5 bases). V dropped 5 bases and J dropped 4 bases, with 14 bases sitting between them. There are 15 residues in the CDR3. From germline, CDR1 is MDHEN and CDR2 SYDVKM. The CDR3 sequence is CASSGSGFGNEKLFF. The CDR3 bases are TGTGCCAGCAGTGGTTCAGGGTTCGGTAATGAAAAACTGTTTTTT.

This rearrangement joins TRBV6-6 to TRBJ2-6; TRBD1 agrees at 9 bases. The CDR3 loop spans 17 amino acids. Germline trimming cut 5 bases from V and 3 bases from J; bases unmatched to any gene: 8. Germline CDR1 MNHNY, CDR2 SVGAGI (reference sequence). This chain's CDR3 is CASSRSTGGGGANVLTF. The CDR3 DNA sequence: TGTGCCAGCAGTCGATCGACAGGGGGTGGTGGGGCCAACGTCCTGACTTTC.

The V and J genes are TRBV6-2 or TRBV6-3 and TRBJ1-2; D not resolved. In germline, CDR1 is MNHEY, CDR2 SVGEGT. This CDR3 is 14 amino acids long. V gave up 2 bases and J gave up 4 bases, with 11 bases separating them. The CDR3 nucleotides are TGTGCCAGCAGTTACGATCTCGAGGGCTATGGCTACACCTTC. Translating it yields CASSYDLEGYGYTF.

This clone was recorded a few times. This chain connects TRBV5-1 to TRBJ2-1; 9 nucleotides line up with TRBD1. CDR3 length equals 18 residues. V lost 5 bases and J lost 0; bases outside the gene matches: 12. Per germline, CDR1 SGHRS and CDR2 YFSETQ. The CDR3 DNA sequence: TGCGCCAGCAGTTGGACAGGGGCGGTTTGGAGCTCCTACAATGAGCAGTTCTTC. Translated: CASSWTGAVWSSYNEQFF.

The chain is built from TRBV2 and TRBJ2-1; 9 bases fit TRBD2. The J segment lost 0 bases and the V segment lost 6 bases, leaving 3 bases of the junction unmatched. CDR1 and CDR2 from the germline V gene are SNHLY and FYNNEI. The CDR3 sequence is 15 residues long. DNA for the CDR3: TGTGCCAGCAGCCAGACTAGCGGCTCCTACAATGAGCAGTTCTTC. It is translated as CASSQTSGSYNEQFF.

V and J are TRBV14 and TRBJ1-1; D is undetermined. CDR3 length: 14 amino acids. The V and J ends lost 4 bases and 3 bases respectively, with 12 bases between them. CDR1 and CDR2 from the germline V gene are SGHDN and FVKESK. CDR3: CASSRGESHTEAFF. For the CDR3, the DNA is TGTGCCAGCAGCCGTGGGGAGTCGCACACTGAAGCTTTCTTT. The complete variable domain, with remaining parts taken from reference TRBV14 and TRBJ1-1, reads EAGVTQFPSHSVIEKGQTVTLRCDPISGHDNLYWYRRVMGKEIKFLLHFVKESKQDESGMPNNRFLAERTGGTYSTLKVQPAELEDSGVYFCASSRGESHTEAFFGQGTRLTVV.

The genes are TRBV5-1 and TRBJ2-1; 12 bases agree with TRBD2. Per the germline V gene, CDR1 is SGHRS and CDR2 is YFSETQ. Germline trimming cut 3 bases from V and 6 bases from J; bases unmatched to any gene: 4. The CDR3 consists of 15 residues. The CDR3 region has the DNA TGCGCCAGCAGCTCACTAGCGGGAGGCGGCAATGAGCAGTTCTTC. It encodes CASSSLAGGGNEQFF.

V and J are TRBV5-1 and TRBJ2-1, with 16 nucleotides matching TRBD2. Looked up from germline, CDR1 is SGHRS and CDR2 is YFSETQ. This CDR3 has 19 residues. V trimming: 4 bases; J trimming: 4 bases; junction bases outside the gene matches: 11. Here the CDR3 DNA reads TGCGCCAGCAGCGGGGGGACTAGCGGGAGGGCCCTGTTATACAATGAGCAGTTCTTC. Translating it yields CASSGGTSGRALLYNEQFF.

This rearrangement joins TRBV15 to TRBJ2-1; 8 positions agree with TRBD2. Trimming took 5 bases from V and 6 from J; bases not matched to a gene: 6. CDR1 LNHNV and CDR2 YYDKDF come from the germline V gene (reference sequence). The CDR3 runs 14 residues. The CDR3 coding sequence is TGTGCCACCAGCCCGGGGGGGCCAAGCAATGAGCAGTTCTTC. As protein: CATSPGGPSNEQFF.

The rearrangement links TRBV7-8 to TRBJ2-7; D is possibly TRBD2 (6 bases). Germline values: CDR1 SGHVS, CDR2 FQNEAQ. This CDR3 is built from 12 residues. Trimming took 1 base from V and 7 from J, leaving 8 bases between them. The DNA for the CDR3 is TGTGCCAGCAGCTTAGGGAGCGGGGAGCAGTACTTC. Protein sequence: CASSLGSGEQYF.